This record looks at one T cell receptor beta chain sequence and its context. The source of the sample is a study of CD8 T cells in Susac syndrome. cDNA came from roughly 0.53 to 1 ug RNA primed by random hexamers. Multiplex immunoSEQ PCR targeted 54 Vbeta and 13 Jbeta TCR beta segments. TCRdb redid the calling of the immunoSEQ multiplex PCR reads with MiXCR, one entry per CDR3 protein. Seen here are 130,000 to 150,000 distinct CDR3 sequences, about 93% observed once, and the top ten hold about 0.25%. Germline V gene data show CDR1 as DFQATT and CDR2 as SNEGSKA (reference sequence). The CDR3 contains 15 residues. V was clipped by 3 bases and J by 0 bases; unmatched bases: 1.

The chain joins TRBV20-1 to TRBJ2-7; 14 bases match TRBD2. Sequencing was performed on CD8+ T cells from PBMCs. The TCR originated in a human donor in good health. In DNA, the CDR3 is TGCAGTGCTAGGGGACTAGCGGGAGTCTCCTACGAGCAGTACTTC. Translating gives CSARGLAGVSYEQYF.